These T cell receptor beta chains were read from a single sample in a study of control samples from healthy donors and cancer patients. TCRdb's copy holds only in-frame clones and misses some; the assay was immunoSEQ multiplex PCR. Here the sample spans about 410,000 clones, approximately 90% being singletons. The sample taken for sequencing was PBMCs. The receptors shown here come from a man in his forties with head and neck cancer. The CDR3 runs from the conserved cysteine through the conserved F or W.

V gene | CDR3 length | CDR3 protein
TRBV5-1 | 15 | CASSLEGPPDQPQHF
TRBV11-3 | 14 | CASSTGTGNNEQFF
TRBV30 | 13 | CALWGETKNIQYF
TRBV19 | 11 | CASRANTEAFF
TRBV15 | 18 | CATSRGLTVPEGNQPQHF
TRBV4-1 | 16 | CASSRIVDRVNSPLHF
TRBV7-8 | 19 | CASSSREFGGQGNTDTQYF
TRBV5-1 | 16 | CASSLDWTGNTYEQYF
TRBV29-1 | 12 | CSVEVRQGKLFF
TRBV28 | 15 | CASTEWGLSSYEQYF
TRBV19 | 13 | CASTPTGSYGYTF
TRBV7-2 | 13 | CASSFVAGYEQYF
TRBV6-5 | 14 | CASPRDRPLTEAFF
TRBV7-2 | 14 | CASSFPRNTGELFF
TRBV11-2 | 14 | CASSLVVPTYEQYF
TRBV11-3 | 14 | CASSFTGPNEKLFF
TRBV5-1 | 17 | CASSLGGGGPSGVEQYF
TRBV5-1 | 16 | CASSLPLGQGADTQYF
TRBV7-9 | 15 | CASIPPAGAFHEQYF
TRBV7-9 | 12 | CASSYGNTEAFF
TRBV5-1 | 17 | CASRLAGQFSGSNVLTF
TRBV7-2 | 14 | CASSFQSTNEKLFF
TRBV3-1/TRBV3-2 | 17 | CASSQETPQGFSDTQYF
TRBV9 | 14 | CASSDVGGAGTQYF
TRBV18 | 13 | CASSLGQGDGYTF
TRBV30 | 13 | CAWGQFVGNTIYF
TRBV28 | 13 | CASKAGTNYGYTF
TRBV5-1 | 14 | CASSLAWREETQYF
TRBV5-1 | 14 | CASSWDYHTGELFF
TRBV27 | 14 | CASSFLSGEETQYF
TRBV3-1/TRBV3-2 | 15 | CASSHNANSYNEQFF
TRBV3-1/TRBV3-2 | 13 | CASSLATAPRAFF
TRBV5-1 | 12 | CASSLEGETQYF
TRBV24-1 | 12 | CATSDSTEEQFF
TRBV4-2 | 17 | CASSQEGTRGGPDTQYF
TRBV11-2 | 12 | CASSQPNMTPYF
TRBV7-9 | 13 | CASSLRETGELFF
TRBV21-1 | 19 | CASSKVRGWERNSTDTQYF
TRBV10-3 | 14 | CAISETMMDTEAFF
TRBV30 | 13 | CAWNRGATDTQYF
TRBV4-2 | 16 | CASSQDVGYGANVLTF
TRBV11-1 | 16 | CASSNYNPGTLYEQYF
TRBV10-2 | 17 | CASSTRDAAANTGELFF
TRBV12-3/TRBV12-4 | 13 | CASSRQVTDTQYF
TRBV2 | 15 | CASSFDTDSNQPQHF
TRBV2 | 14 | CASSTGTETYEQYF
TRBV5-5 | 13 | CASRIGGAGELFF
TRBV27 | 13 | CASSSGTGNEQFF
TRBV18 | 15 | CASSPSGTLAETQYF
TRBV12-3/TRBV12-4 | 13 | CASSSGQWETQYF
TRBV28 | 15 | CASSFPGTGVGEAFF
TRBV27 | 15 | CASSPIRDSQETQYF
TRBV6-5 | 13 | CASRGRRNQPQHF
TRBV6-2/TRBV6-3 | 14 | CASSLPEGGYGYTF